This T cell receptor (beta chain) was identified in a study of neoadjuvant anti-PD-1 for oral cavity cancer. Study information: Before surgery, most patients got three to four biweekly 3 mg/kg nivolumab doses.

General observations from the study: After neoadjuvant nivolumab, PBMC T cell clonality was significantly higher in non-responders than responders.

This clone was counted at least ten times. Antigen: not known. The time point here: after neoadjuvant nivolumab, at surgical resection. Sequencing used immunoSEQ multiplex PCR; TCRdb keeps in-frame clones, though not all of them. The repertoire holds tens of thousands of clones, with about three quarters as singletons. The material sequenced was PBMCs, taken after nivolumab (anti-PD-1) treatment. The source of this sequence is a person between 40 and 85 years old with oral cavity squamous cell carcinoma.

This CDR3 reads CASSQAILTGELFF. CDR3 sequence (DNA): TGTGCCAGCAGCCAAGCAATCTTGACCGGGGAGCTGTTTTTT. The chain recombines TRBV14 with TRBJ2-2, with D hard to call. The V and J ends lost 1 base and 5 bases respectively, with 8 bases between them. This CDR3 contains 14 residues. In germline, CDR1 is SGHDN, CDR2 FVKESK.